This T cell receptor beta chain is from a study of cytomegalovirus exposure and HLA in healthy donors. Primers for the PCR totalled 60 Vbeta and 13 Jbeta. Sequencing used immunoSEQ multiplex PCR; TCRdb keeps in-frame clones, though not all of them. Of over 110,000 clones listed, approximately 80% are singletons. The donors were healthy bone marrow donors. For this clone: Antigen unknown.

V shed 5 bases, J shed 4 bases, and the junction held 7 bases outside the gene matches. The CDR3 totals 15 residues. Per germline, CDR1 GTSNPN and CDR2 SVGIG (reference sequence). Whole-study results and caveats: Reportedly, TCR beta sequences accurately predicted HLA-A and HLA-B alleles in most subjects. Investigators reported over 150 TCR beta chains as tied to cytomegalovirus.

The sample taken for sequencing was PBMCs. The sequence came from an older woman in good health and CMV-seropositive. This chain links TRBV30 with TRBJ2-1, with TRBD2 identical over 11 bases. CDR3 sequence: CAWGKGTSGYNEQFF. In DNA, the CDR3 is TGTGCCTGGGGTAAAGGGACTAGCGGTTACAATGAGCAGTTCTTC.